This T cell receptor (beta chain) was recovered during a study of T-cell reconstitution after alpha-beta-depleted transplantation in children. This clonotype showed up just a few times. Its antigen is not known. CDR1 is SGHRS and CDR2 is YFSETQ in the germline V gene. The CDR3 totals 14 residues. V was pared by 1 base and J by 1 base, with 8 bases between. Study observations and caveats: The study reportedly traced alpha-beta T cells about two months after transplant to several hundred expanded graft clones. Surviving recipient cells, namely T cells and thymic progenitors, were the source of high day-60 TCRbeta diversity in some patients.

Molecular barcoding with unique molecular identifiers was used for the TCRbeta library. TCRdb reprocessed the PCR reads with MiXCR, giving one entry per CDR3 protein. The sample consists of 780,000 or so distinct CDR3 sequences, under 20% of them appearing once. This TCR was recovered from a male patient between 10 and 17 years old who had a stem cell transplant for acute lymphoblastic leukemia, so the T cells may come from the graft donor. The chain links TRBV5-1 to TRBJ2-5; D gene uncertain. The sample here was PBMCs, mostly from graft donor cells, taken 360 days after TCRalphabeta/CD19-depleted stem cell transplant. The CDR3 nucleotides read TGCGCCAGCAGCTTGCCGGATCCCCAAGAGACCCAGTACTTC. Translation: CASSLPDPQETQYF.